This T cell receptor beta chain was profiled in a study of blood T cell repertoires in COVID-19. Across the study: The United States, Italy and Spain provided the acute and convalescent COVID-19 samples. From T cells, B-cell-depleted T cells, or PBMCs came the material, which was cDNA or gDNA.

From germline, CDR1 is LGHNA and CDR2 YSLEER. V lost 3 bases to trimming and J lost 0 bases, with 18 bases between them. The CDR3 has 17 residues. Using immunoSEQ multiplex PCR, the repertoire was profiled, and TCRdb retains in-frame clones only, with some absent. The sample shows tens of thousands of clones, roughly 80% of them seen only once. The material sequenced was peripheral blood. The chain recombines TRBV4-3 with TRBJ2-7, with a weak D call TRBD2 (5 bases). This clonotype was sampled from a man in his sixties with acute or convalescent COVID-19. The CDR3 DNA reads as TGCGCCAGCAGCCAGTCCTTCGGGCAGACTATCTCCTACGAGCAGTACTTC. It encodes CASSQSFGQTISYEQYF.